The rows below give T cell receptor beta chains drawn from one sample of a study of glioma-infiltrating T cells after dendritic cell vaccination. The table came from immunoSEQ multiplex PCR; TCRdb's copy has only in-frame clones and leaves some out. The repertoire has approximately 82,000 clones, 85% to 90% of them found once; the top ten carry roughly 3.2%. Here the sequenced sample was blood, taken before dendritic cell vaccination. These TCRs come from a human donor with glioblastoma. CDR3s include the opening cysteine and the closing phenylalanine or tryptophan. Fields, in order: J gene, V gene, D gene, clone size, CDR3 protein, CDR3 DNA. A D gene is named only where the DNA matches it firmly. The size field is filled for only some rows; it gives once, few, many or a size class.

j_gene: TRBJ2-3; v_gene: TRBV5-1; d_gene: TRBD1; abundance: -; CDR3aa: CASSSDRGADTQYF; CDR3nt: TGCGCCAGCAGCTCTGACAGGGGTGCAGATACGCAGTATTTT
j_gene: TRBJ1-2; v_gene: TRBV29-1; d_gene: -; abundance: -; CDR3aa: CSVEGVGGYTF; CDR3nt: TGCAGCGTTGAAGGAGTCGGTGGCTACACCTTC
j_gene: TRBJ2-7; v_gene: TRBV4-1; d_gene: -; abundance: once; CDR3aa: CASSPETAKSYEQYF; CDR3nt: TGCGCCAGCAGCCCAGAGACAGCAAAATCCTACGAGCAGTACTTC
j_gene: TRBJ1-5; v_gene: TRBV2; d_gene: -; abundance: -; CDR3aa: CASSEANNRRTDSNQPQHF; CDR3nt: TGTGCCAGCAGTGAAGCTAATAACAGGAGAACCGATAGCAATCAGCCCCAGCATTTT
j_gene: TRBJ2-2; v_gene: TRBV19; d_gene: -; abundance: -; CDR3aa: CASRYGGTGELFF; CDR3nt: TGTGCCAGTAGGTACGGCGGGACCGGGGAGCTGTTTTTT
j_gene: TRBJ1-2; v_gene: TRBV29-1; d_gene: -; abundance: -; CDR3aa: CSVGGGNYGYTF; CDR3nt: TGCAGCGTGGGAGGAGGGAACTATGGCTACACCTTC
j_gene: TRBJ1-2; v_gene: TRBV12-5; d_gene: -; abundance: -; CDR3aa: CASGLGQAHYGYTF; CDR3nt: TGTGCTAGTGGTTTGGGACAGGCCCACTATGGCTACACCTTC
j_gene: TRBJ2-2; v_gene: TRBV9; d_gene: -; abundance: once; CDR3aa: CASSVGGLNTGELFF; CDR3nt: TGTGCCAGCAGCGTAGGAGGGCTTAACACCGGGGAGCTGTTTTTT
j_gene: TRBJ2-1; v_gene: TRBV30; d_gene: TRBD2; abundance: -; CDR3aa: CAWSGGQRGAWEQFF; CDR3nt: TGTGCCTGGAGTGGAGGCCAGCGGGGGGCATGGGAGCAGTTCTTC
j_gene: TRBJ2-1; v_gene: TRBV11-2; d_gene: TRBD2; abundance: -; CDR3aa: CASSLLADNEQFF; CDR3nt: TGTGCCAGCAGCTTACTAGCGGACAATGAGCAGTTCTTC
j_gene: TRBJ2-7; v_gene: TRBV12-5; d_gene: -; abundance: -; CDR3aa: CASGLVRDTEQYF; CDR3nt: TGTGCTAGTGGTTTGGTACGGGACACCGAGCAGTACTTC
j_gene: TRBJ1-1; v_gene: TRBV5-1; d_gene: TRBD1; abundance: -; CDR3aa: CASRSGGDSTEAFF; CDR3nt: TGCGCCAGCAGATCAGGGGGCGACAGCACTGAAGCTTTCTTT
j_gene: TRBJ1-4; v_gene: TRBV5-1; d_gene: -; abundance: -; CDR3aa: CASSFVESPNEKLFF; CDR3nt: TGCGCCAGCAGTTTCGTGGAGTCACCTAATGAAAAACTGTTTTTT
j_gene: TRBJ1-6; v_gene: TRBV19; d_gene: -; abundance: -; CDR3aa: CASRYGVSYNSPLHF; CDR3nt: TGTGCCAGTAGGTACGGGGTCTCCTATAATTCACCCCTCCACTTT
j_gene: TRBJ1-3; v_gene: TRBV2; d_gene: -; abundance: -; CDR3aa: CASRMALSGNTIYF; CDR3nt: TGTGCCAGCAGGATGGCCCTCTCTGGAAACACCATATATTTT
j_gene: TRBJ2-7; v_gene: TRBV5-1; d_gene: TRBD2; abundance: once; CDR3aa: CASSLATSGRAYEQYF; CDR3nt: TGCGCCAGCAGCTTGGCCACTAGCGGGAGGGCCTACGAGCAGTACTTC
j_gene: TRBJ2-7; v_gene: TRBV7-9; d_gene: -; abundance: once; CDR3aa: CASSLSISGQYF; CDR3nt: TGTGCCAGCAGCTTAAGTATATCCGGGCAGTACTTC
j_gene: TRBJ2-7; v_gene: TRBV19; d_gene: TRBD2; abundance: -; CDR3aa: CASSIGGLAGGSYEQYF; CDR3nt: TGTGCCAGTAGTATAGGTGGACTAGCGGGAGGAAGTTACGAGCAGTACTTC
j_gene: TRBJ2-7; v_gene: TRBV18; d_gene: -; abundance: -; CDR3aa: CASSYPDSLSSYEQYF; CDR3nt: TGTGCCAGCTCATACCCCGACTCCCTGAGCTCCTACGAGCAGTACTTC
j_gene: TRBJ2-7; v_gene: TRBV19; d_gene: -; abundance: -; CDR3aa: CASSIEGALGEQYF; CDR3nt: TGTGCCAGTAGTATAGAGGGGGCGTTGGGCGAGCAGTACTTC
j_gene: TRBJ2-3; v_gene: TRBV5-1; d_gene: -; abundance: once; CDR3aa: CASTPGGTVSADTQYF; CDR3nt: TGCGCCAGCACCCCTGGCGGGACAGTGTCAGCGGATACGCAGTATTTT
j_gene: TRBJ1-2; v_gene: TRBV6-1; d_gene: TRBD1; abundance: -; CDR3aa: CASSLGRGTGSGYTF; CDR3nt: TGTGCCAGCAGCCTAGGGAGGGGGACAGGCTCTGGCTACACCTTC
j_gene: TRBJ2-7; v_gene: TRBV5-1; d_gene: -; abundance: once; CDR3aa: CASSPGGGRYEQYF; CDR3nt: TGCGCCAGCAGCCCCGGGGGAGGCCGATACGAGCAGTACTTC
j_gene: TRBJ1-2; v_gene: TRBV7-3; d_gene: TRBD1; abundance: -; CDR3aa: CASSYGTGAHTF; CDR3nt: TGTGCCAGCAGCTACGGGACAGGGGCGCACACCTTC
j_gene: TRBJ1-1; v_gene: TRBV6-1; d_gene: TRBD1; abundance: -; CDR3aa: CASNPDRGGTEAFF; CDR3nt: TGTGCCAGCAATCCGGACAGGGGTGGCACTGAAGCTTTCTTT
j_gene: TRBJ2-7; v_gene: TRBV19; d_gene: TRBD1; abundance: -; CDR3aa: CASSFQDRTYEQYF; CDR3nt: TGTGCCAGTAGTTTCCAGGACAGGACCTACGAGCAGTACTTC
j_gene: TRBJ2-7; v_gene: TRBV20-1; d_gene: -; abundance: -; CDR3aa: CSASRGYEQYF; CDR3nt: TGCAGTGCTAGCCGGGGTTACGAGCAGTACTTC
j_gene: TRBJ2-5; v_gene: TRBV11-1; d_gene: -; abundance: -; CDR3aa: CASSLGRVETQYF; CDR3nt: TGTGCCAGCAGCTTAGGCAGGGTCGAGACCCAGTACTTC
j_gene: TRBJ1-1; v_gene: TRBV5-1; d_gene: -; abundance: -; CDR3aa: CASSSTGVNTEAFF; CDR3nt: TGCGCCAGCAGCTCTACCGGGGTCAACACTGAAGCTTTCTTT
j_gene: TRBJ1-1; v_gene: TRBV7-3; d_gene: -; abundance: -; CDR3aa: CASSSQANGNTEAFF; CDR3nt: TGTGCCAGCAGCTCGCAAGCTAATGGGAACACTGAAGCTTTCTTT
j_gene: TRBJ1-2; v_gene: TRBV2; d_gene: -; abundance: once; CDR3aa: CASSNTGRAIGYGYTF; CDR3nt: TGTGCCAGCAGCAACACCGGCAGGGCGATCGGCTATGGCTACACCTTC
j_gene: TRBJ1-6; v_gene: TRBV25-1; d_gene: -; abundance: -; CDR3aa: CASSESIGVSPLHF; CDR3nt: TGTGCCAGCAGTGAATCAATCGGGGTATCACCCCTCCACTTT
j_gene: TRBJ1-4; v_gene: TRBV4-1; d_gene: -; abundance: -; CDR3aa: CASSQDWRGAGEKLFF; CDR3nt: TGCGCCAGCAGCCAAGATTGGAGGGGCGCAGGTGAAAAACTGTTTTTT
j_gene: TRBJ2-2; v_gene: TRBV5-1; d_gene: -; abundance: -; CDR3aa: CASSFGQGLGGTGELFF; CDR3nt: TGCGCCAGCAGCTTTGGGCAGGGCCTAGGAGGGACCGGGGAGCTGTTTTTT
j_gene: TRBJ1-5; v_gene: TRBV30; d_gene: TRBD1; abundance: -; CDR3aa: CAWSGDSRNQPQHF; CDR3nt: TGTGCCTGGAGTGGGGACAGCCGAAATCAGCCCCAGCATTTT
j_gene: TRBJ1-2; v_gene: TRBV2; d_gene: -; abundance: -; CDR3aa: CASTAASSYGYTF; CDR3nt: TGTGCCAGCACGGCAGCGTCCTCCTATGGCTACACCTTC
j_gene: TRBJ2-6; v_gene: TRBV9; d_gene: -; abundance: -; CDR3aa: CASSAQYPGANVLTF; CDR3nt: TGTGCCAGCAGCGCACAGTATCCTGGGGCCAACGTCCTGACTTTC
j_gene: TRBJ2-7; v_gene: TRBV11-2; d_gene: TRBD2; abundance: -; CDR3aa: CASSPPAGEQYF; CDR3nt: TGTGCCAGCAGCCCCCCAGCGGGGGAGCAGTACTTC
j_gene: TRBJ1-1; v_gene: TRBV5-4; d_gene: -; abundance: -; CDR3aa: CASRPRTGWTEAFF; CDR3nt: TGTGCCAGCAGACCCCGGACTGGTTGGACTGAAGCTTTCTTT
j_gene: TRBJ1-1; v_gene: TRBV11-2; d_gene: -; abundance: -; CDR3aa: CASSSLIALGLLNGNEAFF; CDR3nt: TGTGCCAGCAGCTCTTTAATAGCCTTGGGACTACTAAACGGAAATGAAGCTTTCTTT
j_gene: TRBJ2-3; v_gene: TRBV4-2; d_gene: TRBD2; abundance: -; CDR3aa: CASRTTSGTADTQYF; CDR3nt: TGTGCCAGCAGGACGACTAGCGGGACTGCAGATACGCAGTATTTT
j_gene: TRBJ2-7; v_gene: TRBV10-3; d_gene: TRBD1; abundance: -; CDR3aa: CAISRDSNYEQYF; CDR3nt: TGTGCCATCAGCCGGGACAGTAACTACGAGCAGTACTTC
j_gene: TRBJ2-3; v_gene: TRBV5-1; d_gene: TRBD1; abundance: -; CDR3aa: CASSLGQGGTDTQYF; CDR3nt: TGCGCCAGCAGCTTGGGACAGGGCGGCACAGATACGCAGTATTTT
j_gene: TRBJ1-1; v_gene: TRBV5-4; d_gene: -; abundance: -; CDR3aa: CASSLQGNTEAFF; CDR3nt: TGTGCCAGCAGCTTACAGGGGAACACTGAAGCTTTCTTT
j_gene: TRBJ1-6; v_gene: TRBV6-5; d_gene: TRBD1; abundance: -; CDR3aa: CASSTTGTGSPLHF; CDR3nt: TGTGCCAGCAGTACGACAGGGACAGGTTCACCCCTCCACTTT
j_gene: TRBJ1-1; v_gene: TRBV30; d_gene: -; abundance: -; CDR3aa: CAWSTTPWDMRRRGAFF; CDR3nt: TGTGCCTGGAGTACCACCCCTTGGGACATGCGGCGCCGGGGAGCTTTCTTT
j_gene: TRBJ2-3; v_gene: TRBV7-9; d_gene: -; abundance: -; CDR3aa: CASSLVQDTDTQYF; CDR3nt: TGTGCCAGCAGCTTAGTACAGGACACAGATACGCAGTATTTT
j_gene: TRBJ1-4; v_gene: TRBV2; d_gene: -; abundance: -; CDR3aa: CASVRIVSGEKLFF; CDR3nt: TGTGCCAGCGTCCGGATCGTTTCGGGTGAAAAACTGTTTTTT
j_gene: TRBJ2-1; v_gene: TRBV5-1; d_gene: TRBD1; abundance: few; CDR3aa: CASSSGQGHNEQFF; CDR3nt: TGCGCCAGCAGCTCGGGACAGGGCCACAATGAGCAGTTCTTC
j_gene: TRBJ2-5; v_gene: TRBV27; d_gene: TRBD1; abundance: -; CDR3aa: CASSFGQGQETQYF; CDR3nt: TGTGCCAGCAGTTTTGGACAGGGGCAAGAGACCCAGTACTTC
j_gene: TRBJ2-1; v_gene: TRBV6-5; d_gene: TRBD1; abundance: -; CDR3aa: CASTGQGVSEQFF; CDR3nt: TGTGCCAGCACGGGACAGGGTGTGAGTGAGCAGTTCTTC
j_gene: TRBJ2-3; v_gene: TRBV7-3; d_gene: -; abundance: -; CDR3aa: CASSRSRVDTQYF; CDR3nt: TGTGCCAGCAGCCGTTCTAGAGTAGATACGCAGTATTTT